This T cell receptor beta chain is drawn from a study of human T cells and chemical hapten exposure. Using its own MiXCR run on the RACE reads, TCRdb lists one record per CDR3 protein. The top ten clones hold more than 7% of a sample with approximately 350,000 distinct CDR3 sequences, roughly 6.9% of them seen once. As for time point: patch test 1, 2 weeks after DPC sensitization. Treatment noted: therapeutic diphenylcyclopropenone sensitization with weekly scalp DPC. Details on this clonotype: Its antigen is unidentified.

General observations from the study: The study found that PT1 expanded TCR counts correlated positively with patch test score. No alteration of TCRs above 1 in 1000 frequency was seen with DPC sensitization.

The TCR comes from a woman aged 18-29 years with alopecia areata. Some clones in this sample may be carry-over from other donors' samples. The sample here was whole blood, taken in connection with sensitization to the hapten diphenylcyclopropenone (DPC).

CDR3 sequence reads: CASSSRQDLLQTQYF. CDR3 nucleotide sequence: TGTGCCAGCAGCTCAAGACAAGACCTCCTTCAGACCCAGTACTTC. V and J are TRBV11-2 and TRBJ2-5; no clear D. Germline lookup yields CDR1 SGHAT and CDR2 FQNNGV. The CDR3 is made up of 15 amino acids. V lost 4 bases and J 6 bases, leaving 18 bases between the germline ends.